This TCR beta chain was documented in a study of identical twins. Using its own MiXCR run on the 5' RACE reads, TCRdb lists one record per CDR3 protein. The data show under 300,000 distinct CDR3 sequences, with around 15% seen just once and under 9.5% held by the top ten. This CDR3 region has 10 residues. V gave up 2 bases and J gave up 7 bases, with 3 bases separating them. In germline, CDR1 is LGHDT, CDR2 YNNKEL (reference sequence). The sequencing sample was made of memory (CD45RO+) T cells sorted from blood. The origin of this receptor is a woman aged 18-30 years in good health. The V gene is TRBV3-1, the J gene TRBJ2-7; D gene ambiguous. This chain's CDR3 is CASSQREQYF. CDR3 nucleotide sequence: TGTGCCAGCAGCCAACGAGAGCAGTACTTC.